This T cell receptor beta chain emerged from a study of T-cell memory formation after mild COVID-19. Findings and limits, study-wide: CD4+ bias marked clones expanding day 15 to 37, unlike balanced contracting clones. The finding that pre-infection memory included some responding clones suggested that cross-reactive memory joined.

Amplification by 5'RACE using constant-segment primers produced TCR alpha and TCR beta cDNA libraries that carried sample barcodes and UMIs. TCRdb called the 5' RACE reads again in MiXCR, with one record for every CDR3 protein. The sample comprises 200,000 to 250,000 distinct CDR3 sequences, over 15% of which are singletons, and 3.5% to 4% rests with the top ten. For this clonotype: Its specificity is unknown.

This clonotype was obtained from a man between 18 and 35 years old who had mild COVID-19 (a few samples of this study predate the infection). Cell type and time point are not known. The source material was PBMCs or a T cell subset sorted from them (not recorded which).

The CDR3 sequence is CASSLGHLRGSAYEQYF. The CDR3 DNA reads as TGTGCCAGCAGCTTAGGTCATCTGCGGGGGAGCGCCTACGAGCAGTACTTC. The chain recombines TRBV7-8 with TRBJ2-7, with 7 bases fitting TRBD2. Trimming took 1 base from V and 2 from J; bases not matched to a gene: 11. CDR3 length: 17 residues. Germline assignment: CDR1 SGHVS and CDR2 FQNEAQ.